Included here is one T cell receptor (beta chain) sequence, with context. Primers for the PCR totalled 60 Vbeta and 13 Jbeta. In the authors' methods: The authors later counted 75 million to 90 million unique TCR beta chains, roughly 11 million of them shared. Sequenced by immunoSEQ multiplex PCR; TCRdb stores in-frame clones only, minus some. V and J calls and clone size follow that table, whereas D and trimming were derived from the DNA. The ten most abundant clones cover about 6.8% of a sample with roughly 200,000 clones. CDR1 is SGHTA and CDR2 is FQGTGA in the germline V gene. The CDR3 consists of 17 residues. Trimming removed 1 base from V and 1 base from J; junction bases left unmatched: 4. These data come from a study of cytomegalovirus exposure and HLA in healthy donors.

The source material was PBMCs. V and J are TRBV7-3 and TRBJ2-7; 13 bases align to TRBD2. This receptor was obtained from a man aged 25 to 40 in good health and CMV-seronegative. CDR3 in DNA: TGTGCCAGCAGCTTAATGAGGACTAGCGGGGGATCCTACGAGCAGTACTTC. Translation gives CASSLMRTSGGSYEQYF. Looking up the rest from reference TRBV7-3 and TRBJ2-7 gives the full variable domain: GAGVSQTPSNKVTEKGKYVELRCDPISGHTALYWYRQSLGQGPEFLIYFQGTGAADDSGLPNDRFFAVRPEGSVSTLKIQRTERGDSAVYLCASSLMRTSGGSYEQYFGPGTRLTVT.